This TCR beta chain was retrieved from a study of immune cell composition in non-small cell lung cancer. Repertoires were generated with immunoSEQ multiplex PCR, while TCRdb's copy carries only in-frame clones and drops some. This table holds about 2,500 clones, over 65% found once. Findings and limits, study-wide: Squamous carcinomas (75%) more often had tumour-associated clones >0.5% than adenocarcinomas (around 35%). Lung adenocarcinomas had lower top 10 clone scores and clonality than squamous tumours.

This clone has just one count. Its antigen is as yet unknown. From germline, CDR1 is SGHVS and CDR2 FQNEAQ. The CDR3 consists of 16 residues. J gave up 3 bases and V 2 bases, and 10 bases lay outside the gene matches. Template was genomic DNA from frozen, unsorted single-cell suspensions. This clonotype was obtained from a human donor with non-small cell lung cancer. The V call is TRBV7-8, the J call TRBJ2-7; TRBD2 aligns across 7 bases. Sequencing was carried out using lung tumor tissue. DNA for the CDR3: TGTGCCAGCAGCTTAAGATTGGGGGGAGGGGTCTACGAGCAGTACTTC. Translation gives CASSLRLGGGVYEQYF. Full variable domain (remainder filled in from reference TRBV7-8 and TRBJ2-7): GAGVSQSPRYKVAKRGQDVALRCDPISGHVSLFWYQQALGQGPEFLTYFQNEAQLDKSGLPSDRFFAERPEGSVSTLKIQRTQQEDSAVYLCASSLRLGGGVYEQYFGPGTRLTVT.